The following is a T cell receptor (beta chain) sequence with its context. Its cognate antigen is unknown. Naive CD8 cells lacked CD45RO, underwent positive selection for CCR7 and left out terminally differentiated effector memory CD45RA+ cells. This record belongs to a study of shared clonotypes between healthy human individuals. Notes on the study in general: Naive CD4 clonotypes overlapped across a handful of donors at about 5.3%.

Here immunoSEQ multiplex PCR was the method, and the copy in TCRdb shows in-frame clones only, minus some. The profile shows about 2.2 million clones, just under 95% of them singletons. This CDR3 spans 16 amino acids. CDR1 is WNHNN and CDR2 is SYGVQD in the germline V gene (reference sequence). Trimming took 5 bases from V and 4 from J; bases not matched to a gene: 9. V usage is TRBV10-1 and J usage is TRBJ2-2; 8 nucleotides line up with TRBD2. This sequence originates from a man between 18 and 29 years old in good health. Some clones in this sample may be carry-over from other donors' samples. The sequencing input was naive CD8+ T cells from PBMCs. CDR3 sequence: CASSPSGSVPTGELFF. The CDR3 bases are TGCGCCAGCAGTCCCAGCGGGAGTGTGCCCACCGGGGAGCTGTTTTTT.